Given below is one T cell receptor (beta chain) in context. The data stem from a study of blood T cell repertoires in COVID-19. Study-wide context: COVID-19 samples collected from the United States, Italy and Spain covered acute and convalescent phases. T cells, B-cell-depleted T cells, or PBMCs provided the cDNA or gDNA that served as material.

Original processing notes: Reference gene primer amplification yielded estimated nucleated cell counts. Generated by immunoSEQ multiplex PCR, the TCRdb table keeps only in-frame clones and is missing some. V, J and clone size were drawn from that table, and D and trimming were deduced from the DNA. The data contain 90,000 to 130,000 clones, 80% to 85% of them singletons. The sequencing input was peripheral blood. The receptor's source is a woman between 65 and 79 years old with acute or convalescent COVID-19.

In DNA, the CDR3 is TGTGCCAGCAGTGAGAGGTTGCCTTATGGCTACACCTTC. This codes for CASSERLPYGYTF. V and J are TRBV2 and TRBJ1-2; D is undetermined. The germline CDR1 and CDR2 sequences are SNHLY and FYNNEI. V lost 3 bases, J lost 5 bases, and 10 bases lay in between. The CDR3 contains 13 residues.